This paragraph reports one TCR beta chain. This entry belongs to a study of blood T cell repertoires in COVID-19. The CDR3 loop spans 12 amino acids. Germline V lookup: CDR1 LGHNT, CDR2 FRNRAP. Between the trimmed V and J ends, which lost 2 bases and 8 bases, there was a span of 9 bases. Repertoires were generated with immunoSEQ multiplex PCR, while TCRdb's copy carries only in-frame clones and drops some. The data show 150,000 to 200,000 clones, less than 85% seen once. The sample was peripheral blood. This chain uses TRBV12-5 with TRBJ1-1, with D unclear. This clonotype was sampled from an older woman with COVID-19, enrolled during active disease. The CDR3 nucleotides read TGTGCTAGTGGTTTGAGAGGAAACGAAGCTTTCTTT. Translation: CASGLRGNEAFF.